This T cell receptor (beta chain) was sequenced during a study of CD8 T cells in ankylosing spondylitis (dated by TCRdb to the late 2010s). With respect to the entire study: The study set out to find disease-linked TCR variants by profiling T cell receptor beta repertoires in ankylosing spondylitis patients and healthy donors. The full study cohort comprised roughly 24 ankylosing spondylitis patients and 110 or so healthy donors. Samples of peripheral blood were taken, and for ankylosing spondylitis patients, synovial fluid was collected as well.

The germline V gene encodes CDR1 DFQATT and CDR2 SNEGSKA (reference sequence). The CDR3 starts with the cysteine, ends with the phenylalanine, and has 14 residues. Only the CDR3 region is kept as DNA, spanning 42 bases read in frame from base 1. This clonotype was picked up many times. What this receptor recognizes is not known. Per-base qualities were not stored, and no clone one base away is much larger. This sample was sequenced with an Illumina HiSeq 2500. Quantitative 5'-RACE with molecular barcodes was the method used to prepare the TCR beta libraries. The authors' analysis ran thus. A new computational method based on a probabilistic model of VDJ rearrangement was used to identify disease-linked TCR variants. Starting from the raw public reads, TCRdb applied fastp trimming at Q25, assembled clones with MiXCR and retained in-frame beta chains. CDR3 protein duplicates are merged, each entry listing the most common genes and DNA. Here the V and J calls rest on TCRdb's processing, not on the authors' analysis. This sample lists about 220,000 distinct CDR3 sequences; 5.5% to 7.5% were detected once. Of the sample, 13% to 15% falls within the top ten clones.

The research as a whole found: Some motif variants had previously been reported in the synovial fluid and blood of reactive arthritis patients, which suggests shared mechanisms of disease initiation. The disease-linked clones were reported as significantly enriched in matched synovial fluid samples from ankylosing spondylitis patients. Blood from ankylosing spondylitis patients appeared to be characterized by a TCR beta motif made up of several highly homologous amino acid variants. The disease-linked clones showed a CD8+ phenotype and occurred at relatively low frequencies in peripheral blood.

The rearranged segments are TRBV20-1 and TRBJ2-1, with 10 central nucleotides matching TRBD2. The sequencing sample was made of blood, either unsorted or a sorted T cell fraction (not recorded which). The receptor comes from a male donor with ankylosing spondylitis. The encoded CDR3 is CRPRTSGSYNEQFF. The nucleotide sequence is given as TGCAGACCGAGGACTAGCGGAAGCTACAATGAGCAGTTCTTC.